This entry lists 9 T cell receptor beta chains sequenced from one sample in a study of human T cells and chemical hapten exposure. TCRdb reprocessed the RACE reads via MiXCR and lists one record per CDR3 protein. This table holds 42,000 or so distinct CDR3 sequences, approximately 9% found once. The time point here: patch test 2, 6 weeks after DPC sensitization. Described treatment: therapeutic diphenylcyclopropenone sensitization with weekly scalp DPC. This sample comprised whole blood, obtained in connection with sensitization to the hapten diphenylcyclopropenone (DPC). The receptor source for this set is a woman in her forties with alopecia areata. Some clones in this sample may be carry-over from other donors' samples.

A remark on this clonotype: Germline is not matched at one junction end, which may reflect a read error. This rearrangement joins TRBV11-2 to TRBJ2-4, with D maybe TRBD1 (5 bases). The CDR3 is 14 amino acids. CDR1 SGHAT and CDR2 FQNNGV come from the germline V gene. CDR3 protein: CAGSLEPGMNIQYF. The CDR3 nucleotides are TGTGCCGGCAGCTTAGAGCCAGGGATGAACATTCAGTACTTC.

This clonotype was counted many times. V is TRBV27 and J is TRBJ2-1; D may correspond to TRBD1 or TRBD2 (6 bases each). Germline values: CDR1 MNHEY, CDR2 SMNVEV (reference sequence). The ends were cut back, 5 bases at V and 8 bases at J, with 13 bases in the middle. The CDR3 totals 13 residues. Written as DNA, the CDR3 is TGTGCCAGCAGTCTACCTGGGGGGCATGAGCAGTTCTTC. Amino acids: CASSLPGGHEQFF.

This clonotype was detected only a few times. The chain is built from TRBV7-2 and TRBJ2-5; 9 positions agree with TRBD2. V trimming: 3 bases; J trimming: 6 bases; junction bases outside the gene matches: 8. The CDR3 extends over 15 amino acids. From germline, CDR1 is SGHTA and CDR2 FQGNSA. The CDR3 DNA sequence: TGTGCCAGCAGCTTTGTTGGGACTAGCCAGAAGACCCAGTACTTC. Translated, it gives CASSFVGTSQKTQYF.

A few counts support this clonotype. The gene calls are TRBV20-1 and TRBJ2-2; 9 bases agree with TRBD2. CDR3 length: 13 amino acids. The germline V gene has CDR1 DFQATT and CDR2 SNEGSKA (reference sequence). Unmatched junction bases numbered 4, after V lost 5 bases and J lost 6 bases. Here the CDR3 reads CSALIAGAGELFF. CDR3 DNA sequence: TGCAGTGCTCTCATAGCGGGGGCCGGGGAGCTGTTTTTT.

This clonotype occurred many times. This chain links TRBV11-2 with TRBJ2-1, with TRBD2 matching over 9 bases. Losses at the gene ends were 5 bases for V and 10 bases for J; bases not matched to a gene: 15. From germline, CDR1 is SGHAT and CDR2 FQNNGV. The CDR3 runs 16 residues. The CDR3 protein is CASSPGRLAGSHEQFF. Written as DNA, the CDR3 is TGTGCCAGCAGCCCCGGGCGGCTAGCGGGGAGCCACGAGCAGTTCTTC.

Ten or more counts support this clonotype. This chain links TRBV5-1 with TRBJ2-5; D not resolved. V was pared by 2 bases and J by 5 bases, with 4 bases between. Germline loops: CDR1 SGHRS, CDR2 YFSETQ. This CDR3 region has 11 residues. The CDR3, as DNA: TGCGCCAGCAGCTTCATGGAGACCCAGTACTTC. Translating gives CASSFMETQYF. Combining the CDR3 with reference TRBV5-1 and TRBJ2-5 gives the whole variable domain KAGVTQTPRYLIKTRGQQVTLSCSPISGHRSVSWYQQTPGQGLQFLFEYFSETQRNKGNFPGRFSGRQFSNSRSEMNVSTLELGDSALYLCASSFMETQYFGPGTRLLVL.

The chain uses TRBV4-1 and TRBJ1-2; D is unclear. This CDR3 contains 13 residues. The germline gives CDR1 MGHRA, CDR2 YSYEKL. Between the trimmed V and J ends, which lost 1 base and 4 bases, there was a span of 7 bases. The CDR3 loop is CASSQGAFYGYTF. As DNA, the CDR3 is TGCGCCAGCAGCCAAGGTGCTTTCTATGGCTACACCTTC.

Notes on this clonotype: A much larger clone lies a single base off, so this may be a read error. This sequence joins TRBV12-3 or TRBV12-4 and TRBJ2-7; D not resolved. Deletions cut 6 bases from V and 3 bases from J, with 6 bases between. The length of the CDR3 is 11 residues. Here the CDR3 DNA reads TGTGCCAGCAGCTCCTTCTACGAGCAGTACTTC. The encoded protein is CASSSFYEQYF.

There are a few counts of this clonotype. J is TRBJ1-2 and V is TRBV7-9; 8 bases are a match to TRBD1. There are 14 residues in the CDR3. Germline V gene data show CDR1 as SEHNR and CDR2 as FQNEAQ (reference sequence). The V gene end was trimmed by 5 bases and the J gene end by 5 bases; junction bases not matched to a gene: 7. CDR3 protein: CASSPQGQGYGYTF. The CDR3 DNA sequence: TGTGCCAGCAGCCCCCAAGGACAGGGATATGGCTACACCTTC.